This is a list of T cell receptor beta chains from one sample in a study of T cells expressing NK-cell markers. TCRdb reworked the 5' RACE reads into one entry per CDR3 protein, no DNA. The data show around 380,000 distinct CDR3 sequences, and the top ten clones hold about 11%. Sequencing was performed on blood T cells: a sorted CD56 or NKG2C T cell subset, CD4+ or CD8+ T cells, or bulk PBMC T cells (not recorded which). These receptors originate from a woman aged 45-60 years in good health. Each CDR3 is given with its conserved first and last residue.

v_gene	j_gene	CDR3aa
TRBV10-3	TRBJ2-1	CAIKSQRDASYNEQFF
TRBV29-1	TRBJ2-1	CSGGPTSVLNEQFF
TRBV11-2	TRBJ2-6	CASRSRTGGDVLTF
TRBV7-9	TRBJ2-1	CASSQQGYEQFF
TRBV9	TRBJ2-2	CASSVRGQNTGELFF
TRBV29-1	TRBJ1-3	CSVDMPGLGNTIYF
TRBV20-1	TRBJ2-5	CSARKGGETVQETQYF
TRBV24-1	TRBJ2-1	CATSLEQGASYNEQFF
TRBV20-1	TRBJ2-1	CSAREGREWGEQFF
TRBV24-1	TRBJ1-5	CATSDRTGGNQPQHF
TRBV20-1	TRBJ2-1	CSARDGTTSGRAYAYNEQFF
TRBV11-3	TRBJ2-7	CASSVRPGGDSEQYF
TRBV10-2	TRBJ2-5	CATTGRTRDYQETQYF
TRBV3-1	TRBJ1-6	CASSQSDRQYSPLHF
TRBV11-2	TRBJ1-2	CASSLGQGLNYGYTF
TRBV28	TRBJ2-7	CASSLPPLGAGTTNNFYEQYF
TRBV12-3/TRBV12-4	TRBJ2-7	CASSLWSWDRDREQYF
TRBV4-1	TRBJ1-2	CASSAPSLGLYGYTF
TRBV12-3/TRBV12-4	TRBJ2-5	CASSWGSPGTQYF
TRBV3-1	TRBJ2-5	CASSPLGKTQYF
TRBV7-6	TRBJ2-3	CASSLGPAITDTQYF
TRBV3-1	TRBJ2-1	CASSQDTQGSNEQFF
TRBV4-1	TRBJ2-2	CASSLSQGRGELFF
TRBV18	TRBJ1-1	CASSEGTSTEAFF
TRBV18	TRBJ2-1	CASSPRSIAGDSYNEQFF
TRBV11-2	TRBJ1-5	CASSLYKDQPQHF
TRBV14	TRBJ1-1	CASFRGSGTEAFF
TRBV6-2/TRBV6-3	TRBJ1-4	CASSWFATNEKLFF
TRBV2	TRBJ2-7	CASIGNYEQYF
TRBV20-1	TRBJ2-4	CSARNSEGAKNIQYF
TRBV7-6	TRBJ2-1	CASSLVAGESYNEQFF
TRBV9	TRBJ2-3	CASSMVGWGTDTQYF
TRBV7-8	TRBJ1-5	CASRVTGDSNQPQHF
TRBV5-1	TRBJ2-3	CASSLFRDSIDTQYF
TRBV6-5	TRBJ1-5	CASSYTPNQPQHF
TRBV30	TRBJ2-1	CAWSVRPSGRIYNEQFF
TRBV4-2	TRBJ1-1	CASKSISEAFF
TRBV18	TRBJ2-1	CASSREQDNEQFF
TRBV3-1	TRBJ2-3	CASSLAGQGGADTQYF
TRBV5-1	TRBJ2-2	CATPLGGTGELFF
TRBV12-3/TRBV12-4	TRBJ2-1	CASSFFREGPQFF
TRBV7-6	TRBJ2-2	CASSLGGQTTGELFF
TRBV6-5	TRBJ2-1	CASSSPLAGGGSEQFF
TRBV5-1	TRBJ2-3	CASSLNPGPPDTQYF
TRBV3-1	TRBJ2-4	CASSLQQAKNIQYF
TRBV15	TRBJ2-5	CATSRDYRMETQYF
TRBV12-3/TRBV12-4	TRBJ2-1	CASIGGQVYNEQFF
TRBV12-3/TRBV12-4	TRBJ1-6	CASNAGRGRSPLHF
TRBV7-7	TRBJ2-7	CASSSGDGIAYEQYF
TRBV10-3	TRBJ2-3	CAIGGLAGAPQDTQYF
TRBV7-3	TRBJ2-5	CASSSTGRGQETQYF
TRBV19	TRBJ2-1	CATKRGNEQFF
TRBV21-1	TRBJ2-6	CASSKVDREGANVLTF
TRBV6-5	TRBJ1-5	CASSYSISANQPQHF
TRBV20-1	TRBJ2-7	CSAHMGWGNYEQYF
TRBV6-6	TRBJ1-2	CASSYKGGGYTF
TRBV20-1	TRBJ2-7	CSASPLAEMAYEQYF
TRBV4-1	TRBJ2-6	CASSQVWALLAGANVLTF
TRBV5-6	TRBJ2-2	CASSSGLPPNTGELFF